What follows describes a single T cell receptor (beta chain). This receptor's antigen is unknown. No base qualities exist here, and no much larger clone lies one base off it. The cohort was made up of approximately 700 healthy bone marrow donors. At the time of sampling, every cohort member was nominally healthy, though immune exposures that went unrecorded were likely present. The donor tested CMV seronegative and was one of the 352 seronegative cohort members. Every donor gave a peripheral blood sample, and the peripheral blood mononuclear cells from that sample were used for TCR beta sequencing. The Qiagen DNeasy Blood Extraction Kit was used to extract genomic DNA from the blood cell samples. The entry originates in a study of cytomegalovirus exposure and HLA in healthy donors (dated by TCRdb to the late 2010s). Broadly, across the study: An earlier analysis of some 620 of the donors reported 276 Gb of sequence data and 117 million unique TCR beta sequences obtained from about 179 million T cells. A later genetic analysis used genome-wide SNP genotypes for about 60% of the 666 donors, treating that subset as a discovery cohort. The later analysis used no new phenotypic data to find candidate immune exposures, relying instead on TCR beta sequences and their occurrence across donors. Donor age, sex, ethnicity and CMV serostatus were compiled alongside the repertoire data. An early release covering roughly 600 HLA-typed donors comprised roughly 300 gigabases of sequencing data and around 80 million unique TCR sequences. The study aimed to test whether signatures of past pathogen exposure could be identified by cataloging public T cell receptors. Every discovery cohort repertoire had been produced on one sequencing platform. In an earlier analysis of 500 to 650 of the donors, high-throughput TCR beta sequencing was used to judge whether each TCR beta V gene segment behaved as functional or pseudogenic. Class I and class II HLA loci were covered by the typing at four-digit resolution. The genetic ancestry cluster associated with self-reported Caucasian donors included 80% to 90% of the approximately 430 genotyped donors. In addition to the first cohort of 666 subjects, a separate validation cohort of some 120 different subjects was used. Using immunosequencing, the study profiled T cell repertoires from 500 to 800 subjects and related those repertoires to cytomegalovirus serostatus. The number of donors typed differed by locus, with 629-630 for A, B, C, DRB1 and DQB1, roughly 550 for DQA1, 600 to 610 for DPA1, and about 450 for DPB1. A later analysis re-examined previously published TCR beta repertoires from several hundred donors and added high-resolution HLA genotyping to investigate patterns of TCR occurrence. Across approximately 400 genotyped donors of the cohort, an average of about 240,000 unique TCR beta nucleotide sequences per donor were sequenced, and roughly 20% of those sequences were non-productive. To predict cytomegalovirus infection status, the study combined high-throughput TCR immunosequencing, statistical association of individual TCRs with disease status, and machine learning. Because of strong linkage in the cohort, a handful of DR-DQ haplotypes were treated as single units for association and clustering.

Study-wide conclusions, independent of this receptor: A cluster of highly shared sequence variants was judged likely to be a technical artifact of the sequencing pipeline. Assigning TCR associations to individual alleles was difficult when HLA alleles, especially DR and DQ, strongly co-occurred. A further reported finding was that TCR beta sequences accurately predicted the HLA-A and HLA-B alleles for most subjects in the first cohort. The classifier was reported to diagnose cytomegalovirus status with high specificity and sensitivity in both the original and validation cohorts. Most TCR sequences were seen in very few donors, while some public TCRs were found in many individuals. Specific HLA alleles were associated with 16,951 TCR beta sequences at a false discovery rate of 0.05 in a later analysis. Compared with equally common non-associated chains, HLA-associated TCR beta chains in a later analysis were more clonally expanded and had lower generation probabilities. In this cohort, only TCR beta chains were sequenced, and detectable features were limited by the absence of alpha or paired-chain data. A later genetic analysis reported fewer N-insertions in productive TCRs among donors in an Asian-associated ancestry cluster than the 666-donor mean. The presence/absence analyses assumed that sequencing depth was roughly uniform across donors, and that assumption may not be true. HLA typing was unavailable for some donors at each locus, so association tests used only the typed subset. For the cohort, immune exposure information was limited to CMV serostatus. In a later analysis, the rate of TCR association differed among HLA loci, with DRB1 alleles having the most associated TCRs and HLA-C alleles having the fewest. It was suggested by the authors that the approach could potentially be generalized to other disease states and immunological phenotypes. Correlated functional status among segregating V segments might be attributable to linkage disequilibrium, but an unknown experimental factor could not be ruled out. The 87-base-pair reads could not distinguish some IMGT-functional V segments, including TRBV6-2 and TRBV6-3, so those segments were excluded. V-gene and J-gene trimming of TCR beta chains was associated with a missense DCLRE1C variant in a later genetic analysis, and the association was replicated in an independent cohort. In vitro tests confirmed that a few of the cytomegalovirus-associated TCR beta chains recognize cytomegalovirus antigens. Most CMV-associated TCR beta chains appeared to be HLA-restricted in a later analysis, and the HLA associations seemed to be driven largely by CMV exposure. In the study, roughly 160 TCR beta chains were listed as associated with cytomegalovirus. Because counts were too low, about 15 rarely observed V segments, including chromosome 9 orphons, were left out of the earlier analysis of some 600 of the donors. In an earlier analysis of 587 of the donors, most TCR beta V segments appeared in productive rearrangements about 87% or about 30% of the time, broadly matching IMGT annotations. In a later analysis, several top co-occurrence clusters were reported to appear linked to parvovirus B19, influenza, CMV and Epstein-Barr virus.

Library prep was done by the immunoSEQ multiplex PCR assay. The multiplex PCR relied on a mix of 60 forward primers for TCR Vbeta segments and 13 reverse primers for TCR Jbeta segments. A multiplex PCR assay on genomic DNA amplified the CDR3 region of rearranged TCR beta genes. The amplified TCR beta libraries were sequenced on the Illumina HiSeq System as 87-base-pair reads. As for the original processing: A later analysis counted about 76 million unique TCR beta chains across the 700 or so repertoires, and roughly 9.9 million of these chains were shared by at least two donors. Raw reads were error-corrected and collapsed into unique sequences with a nearest-neighbor algorithm that merged closely related sequences to remove PCR and sequencing errors. CDR3 sequences were aligned to IMGT reference sequences to assign V, D and J gene segments. For a sequence to be retained, a match of at least six nucleotides to both a V gene segment and a J gene segment was required. Rearrangements were classified as productive when the CDR3 lacked stop codons and remained in frame with V and J, and all other rearrangements were classified as non-productive. Following IMGT convention, CDR3 was defined as the stretch from the second conserved V-encoded cysteine to the conserved J-encoded phenylalanine. In an earlier analysis of around 600 of the donors, sequences lacking an unambiguous match to a single V gene segment were excluded. In an earlier analysis of approximately 550 of the donors, V segments were called functional above 56.7% productive rearrangements and were called segregating when the between-donor standard deviation exceeded 5%. A statistical classification framework was developed to diagnose cytomegalovirus status using the catalog of TCR beta chain sequences. A later analysis assigned V and J genes by comparing TCR nucleotide sequences with IMGT/GENE-DB human TR gene sequences. Using the TCRdist pipeline, a later analysis assigned CDR3 sequences along with most-parsimonious VDJ recombination scenarios. In a later analysis, each TCR beta chain was defined by its CDR3 amino acid sequence together with its V-gene family, and reads lacking a unique V-gene family were excluded. A later analysis removed 592 highly shared, low-generation-probability nucleotide sequences to deal with suspected cross-contamination and a sequencing artifact. For each public chain, a later analysis derived a clonal expansion index from normalized ranks of inferred template counts within each repertoire. In a later analysis, generation probabilities were computed with a VDJ recombination model fitted to out-of-frame rearrangements, and the resulting probabilities were checked against IGoR. In a later analysis, TCR-TCR, TCR-HLA and TCR-CMV co-occurrence was scored with hypergeometric tests, and a repertoire-size bias correction was applied to TCR pairs. To estimate false discovery rates, a later analysis permuted the HLA or CMV assignments 20 times. In a later analysis, co-occurring TCRs were grouped using DBSCAN, and TCRdist sequence similarity was added for clustering within HLA-allele-positive subsets. Co-occurrence clustering excluded repertoires with fewer than 30,000 or more than 120,000 public chains, plus five with anomalous nucleotide sharing. TCRdb mirrors the immuneACCESS table, restricted to in-frame sequences. Some clones are absent from its copies; in checked studies, under half trace to an unresolved V gene, and the reason for the others is unknown. V and J calls and clone size are those listed in that table; D and trimming were worked out from the DNA. This sample holds about 250,000 clones; around 80% were observed only once. Together, the top ten hold approximately 0.47% of the sample.

The germline V gene (reference sequence) yields GTSNPN for CDR1 and SVGIG for CDR2. Including the terminal cysteine and phenylalanine, the CDR3 comprises 14 residues. The retained sequence is limited to the CDR3, 42 bases, with the frame set at the first base. V gives up 5 bases and J gives up 4 bases, and the segment between their germline ends measures 17 bases. The clonotype originates from a boy aged 5-17 years in good health and CMV-seronegative. Recombination joined TRBV30 with TRBJ1-1; TRBD1 could be the D gene, as 5 bases match. Sequences were obtained from PBMCs. The DNA sequence reads TGTGCCTGGGGTCATAGGGGTCGTGGCACTGAAGCTTTCTTT. Its protein is CAWGHRGRGTEAFF.